The entry that follows covers one T cell receptor beta chain sequence. What it binds is unknown. The sample belongs to a study of PD-1 blockade in classical Hodgkin lymphoma. Points from the study as a whole: Possible causes of repertoire differences, disease activity or prior therapy, remain undefined.

J gave up 6 bases and V 3 bases, and 0 bases lay outside the gene matches. The CDR3 covers 11 residues. In germline, CDR1 is SGHRS, CDR2 YFSETQ. Time point described: cycle 4 day 1 (C4D1), after 6 weeks of nivolumab. Every one of the patients relapsed after autologous stem cell transplantation (brentuximab vedotin exposure was variable). Isolated CD8+ T cells were derived from thawed PBMCs through magnetic negative selection. Generated by immunoSEQ multiplex PCR, the TCRdb table keeps only in-frame clones and is missing some. The data hold 7,000 or so clones, with roughly 63% observed a single time. The origin of this receptor is a human donor with classical Hodgkin lymphoma. The sample was CD8+ T cells from blood, taken before the fourth cycle of nivolumab. The gene calls are TRBV5-1 and TRBJ2-7; 7 positions match TRBD2. The CDR3 is CASSWGGEQYF. In nucleotides, the CDR3 is TGCGCCAGCAGCTGGGGGGGCGAGCAGTACTTC.